This paragraph reports one TCR beta chain. It lacks a known antigen. No much larger clone exists at a distance of one base, and base qualities are not known. Specimens were post-treatment primary, local recurrence and metastasis tumors from poor-prognosis patients. TCR beta chain CDR3 regions were immunosequenced using the ImmunoSEQ Assay (Adaptive Biotechnologies). As for how the authors treated the data: TCRB rearrangements, read counts, read proportions and gene usage were exported through the ImmunoSEQ Analyzer platform. Using productive rearrangements, T-cell clonality was calculated as 1 minus Pielou's evenness. In the clonal space homeostasis analysis, clonotypes were grouped as rare, small, medium, large or hyperexpanded (0.01 to 1 of the repertoire). TCR productive clonality was compared across immune clusters C1, C2 and C3 using the Wilcoxon rank sum test. Here the immuneACCESS table is served through TCRdb, limited to in-frame sequences with V and J called. Missing clones are a known gap in these copies; in checked studies unresolved V genes cover under half, and the rest lacks a known reason. V, J and clone size derive from that table, while D and trimming were established from the DNA sequence. Recorded for this sample are 1,500 to 2,000 clones; 55% to 75% of them occurred a single time. The top ten clones comprise under 20% of the sample.

These data are taken from a study of the immune and genomic landscape of osteosarcoma (dated by TCRdb to 2020 to 2022). At the level of the whole study: The overall cohort was composed of 48 pediatric and adult patients with high-grade osteosarcoma, and a median age at diagnosis of about 25 years (range about 5-81) was recorded. To define immunogenic potential, the study profiled osteosarcoma specimens using whole genome, RNA and T-cell receptor sequencing, along with immunohistochemistry and reverse phase protein arrays. Poor-risk disease was overrepresented in the cohort, as 73% of patients had an unfavorable pathologic response to standard therapy and 67% had died. A few patients contributed two samples from the same tumor site. TCR sequencing results were integrated with transcriptome, protein array and immunostaining data to characterize the osteosarcoma immunogenomic landscape. The study aimed to explain the limited clinical activity of immune checkpoint inhibitors in osteosarcoma. In the overall cohort, over 45% of patients were male, and around 80% had localized disease at diagnosis.

The V end loses 0 bases and the J end loses 4 bases, and a stretch of 11 bases separates them. From the germline V gene (reference sequence), CDR1 is SGHKS and CDR2 is YYEKEE. The CDR3, cysteine through phenylalanine, is 15 amino acids long. Left in the record is the CDR3 DNA by itself, 45 bases read in frame from the first base. Beyond this particular receptor, the publication reports: Sample size was not determined by any statistical method, because osteosarcoma is rare and every possible sample was collected. Higher TCR productive clonality was observed in the immune-hot C3 cluster than in the cold C1 cluster, although TCR productive clonality remained low overall. Clonality benchmarks came from external normal skin and healthy peripheral blood data rather than matched normal tissue. Alongside the frozen tumor specimens, matched blood was collected from only a couple of patients. Productive TCR clonality was found to be low overall, with an average of 0.09 and a maximum of 0.3, which suggested limited T-cell clonal expansion. In five cases, the repertoire was dominated by a single hyperexpanded clone, and fewer than 100 T-cell clonotypes were detected in all five cases.

The sample consisted of primary tumor tissue from the T10 vertebra. According to the study, the label for this sample's cell subset or site signals: resected primary osteosarcoma tumor. This receptor was taken from a man aged 18 to 30 with osteosarcoma. The age is the age at diagnosis. The rearrangement combines TRBV5-5 with TRBJ1-5; the D region possibly corresponds to TRBD1 (6 bases align). The CDR3 region: CASSLDPGTNQPQHF. The DNA sequence is given as TGTGCCAGCAGCTTGGATCCAGGGACAAATCAGCCCCAGCATTTT.